Presented here are 32 T cell receptor beta chains from one specimen sequenced in a study of T cell responses to AZD1222 COVID-19 vaccine. TCRdb keeps only in-frame clones here, not all; method: immunoSEQ multiplex PCR. The table records about 150,000 clones, about 88% of them present only once. This material consisted of peripheral blood, taken on day 0 of AZD1222 vaccination. All receptors derive from an adult in good health.

This chain connects TRBV6-6 to TRBJ2-3, with 9 positions matching TRBD2. The CDR3 has 16 residues. Trimming cost V 2 bases and J 2 bases; bases outside gene matches: 5. CDR1 and CDR2 from the germline V gene are MNHNY and SVGAGI (reference sequence). The CDR3 loop reads CASSYVAGGNTDTQYF. In DNA, the CDR3 is TGTGCCAGCAGTTACGTCGCGGGGGGGAACACAGATACGCAGTATTTT.

This clone has a handful of counts. The V and J genes are TRBV3-1 (or the pseudogene TRBV3-2) and TRBJ1-6; 10 positions match TRBD1. The germline gives CDR1 LGHDT, CDR2 YNNKEL (reference sequence). Trimming at V came to 3 bases and at J to 9 bases, leaving 8 bases not matched to a gene. The CDR3 totals 16 residues. The CDR3 sequence is CASSHWTGGSGSPLHF. The CDR3 coding sequence is TGTGCCAGCAGCCATTGGACAGGGGGGTCTGGTTCACCCCTCCACTTT.

The J gene is TRBJ2-7, the V gene TRBV1; the D call of TRBD2 is as the table states it, not checked on the DNA. TRBV1 is a pseudogene locus. This CDR3 has 20 amino acids. CDR3 amino acids: CTSSQDRLAGGTVLSYEQYF. CDR3 DNA sequence: TGCACCAGCAGCCAAGATCGACTAGCGGGGGGTACCGTACTCTCCTACGAGCAGTACTTC.

This chain joins TRBV10-2 and TRBJ2-1; 8 bases line up with TRBD2. Germline V gene data show CDR1 as WSHSY and CDR2 as SAAADI. There are 14 residues in the CDR3. After removal of 8 bases from V and 2 bases from J, the junction contained 5 bases not matched to a gene. The CDR3 DNA reads as TGCGCCAGCCGGGAGGGGGGGCCCTACAATGAGCAGTTCTTC. It translates to CASREGGPYNEQFF.

The V and J genes are TRBV6-5 and TRBJ1-2; 11 nucleotides line up with TRBD1. CDR3 length: 13 residues. Germline loops: CDR1 MNHEY, CDR2 SVGAGI. The junction had 4 bases not matched to a gene; V was cut back by 6 bases and J by 7 bases. The CDR3 protein is CASRTGTGGGYTF. CDR3 nucleotide sequence: TGTGCCAGCAGGACCGGGACAGGGGGTGGCTACACCTTC.

For the CDR3, the DNA is TGTGCCAGCAGTTCCGACACGAAGCAGTACTTC. Translation: CASSSDTKQYF. The V gene is TRBV28, the J gene TRBJ2-7; D is unclear. The CDR3 has 11 amino acids. Germline V gene sequence: CDR1 MDHEN, CDR2 SYDVKM. V lost 4 bases, J lost 8 bases, and 9 bases lay in between.

The chain carries TRBV11-2 and TRBJ2-1; 10 nucleotides line up with TRBD2. CDR1 is SGHAT and CDR2 is FQNNGV in the germline V gene. V dropped 8 bases and J dropped 8; count of bases not matched to a gene: 9. The CDR3 has 14 residues. This CDR3 is CASLGGLAPHEQFF. CDR3 in DNA: TGTGCCAGCCTAGGGGGACTAGCGCCCCATGAGCAGTTCTTC.

The chain joins TRBV3-1 (or the pseudogene TRBV3-2) to TRBJ1-6, with D possibly being TRBD1 (6 bases). The CDR3 totals 15 residues. Germline assignment: CDR1 LGHDT and CDR2 YNNKEL (reference sequence). Between the trimmed V and J ends, which lost 4 bases and 5 bases, there was a span of 12 bases. CDR3 sequence (DNA): TGTGCCAGCAGCCGCCGGGGGGCTGATAATTCACCCCTCCACTTT. Its protein is CASSRRGADNSPLHF.

The chain joins TRBV5-1 to TRBJ1-2, with D possibly TRBD1 on 5 matching bases. Trimming stripped 3 bases from V and 0 bases from J, with 12 bases between. The germline V gene encodes CDR1 SGHRS and CDR2 YFSETQ. The CDR3 runs 15 residues. The CDR3 is CASSSGDAANYGYTF. CDR3 coding DNA: TGCGCCAGCAGCTCTGGGGACGCAGCTAACTATGGCTACACCTTC. Supplemented by reference TRBV5-1 and TRBJ1-2, the full variable domain reads KAGVTQTPRYLIKTRGQQVTLSCSPISGHRSVSWYQQTPGQGLQFLFEYFSETQRNKGNFPGRFSGRQFSNSRSEMNVSTLELGDSALYLCASSSGDAANYGYTFGSGTRLTVV.

This clone was seen once. This chain uses TRBV19 with TRBJ1-2; TRBD1 aligns across 9 bases. The germline gives CDR1 LNHDA, CDR2 SQIVND (reference sequence). V lost 6 bases and J lost 3; bases outside the gene matches: 11. This CDR3 comprises 16 residues. The CDR3 region is CASRPTRDRVHYGYTF. Written as DNA, the CDR3 is TGTGCCAGTAGGCCGACCCGGGACAGGGTCCACTATGGCTACACCTTC.

The rearrangement uses TRBV4-3 and TRBJ1-2, with D possibly TRBD1 on 5 matching bases. The CDR3 contains 15 residues. Germline CDR1 is LGHNA and CDR2 is YSLEER. Trimming pared 1 base from V and 0 bases from J, leaving 9 bases between. The CDR3 sequence: CASSQGGGANYGYTF. CDR3 bases: TGCGCCAGCAGCCAAGGCGGGGGAGCTAACTATGGCTACACCTTC.

This chain connects TRBV5-6 to TRBJ1-1; no reliable D call. The CDR3 length is 13 residues. Looked up from germline, CDR1 is SGHDT and CDR2 is YYEEEE. Trimming pared 2 bases from V and 1 base from J, leaving 6 bases between. The CDR3 nucleotides read TGTGCCAGCAGCTTCAAAGGGAACACTGAAGCTTTCTTT. Translated, it gives CASSFKGNTEAFF.

V gene TRBV5-1 combines with J gene TRBJ2-5; 8 positions agree with TRBD1. The CDR3 is made up of 14 amino acids. Trimming cost V 2 bases and J 2 bases; bases outside gene matches: 2. Germline V gene sequence: CDR1 SGHRS, CDR2 YFSETQ. The CDR3 sequence is CASSLGQGQETQYF. CDR3 sequence (DNA): TGCGCCAGCAGCTTAGGACAGGGTCAAGAGACCCAGTACTTC.

Worth noting for this clone: The germline gene is not matched at one end of the junction; a read error may be the cause. The CDR3 loop reads CASSLSGGSFNEQFF. The CDR3 coding sequence is TGTGCCAGCAGCTTAAGTGGGGGGTCCTTCAATGAGCAGTTCTTC. The gene calls are TRBV7-3 and TRBJ2-1; a possible D gene is TRBD2 (6 bases). The CDR3 spans 15 residues. Germline V gene lookup returns CDR1 SGHTA and CDR2 FQGTGA.

The chain is built from TRBV3-1 (or the pseudogene TRBV3-2) and TRBJ1-3; D might be TRBD1 (5 bases). Germline V lookup: CDR1 LGHDT, CDR2 YNNKEL (reference sequence). There are 15 residues in the CDR3. Trimming took off 1 base at V and 2 bases at J, with 9 bases between the two ends. CDR3: CASSQAAGTGNTIYF. The CDR3 DNA follows: TGTGCCAGCAGCCAAGCGGCAGGGACTGGAAACACCATATATTTT.

V usage is TRBV11-2 and J usage is TRBJ2-5; D call uncertain. Trimming removed 0 bases at V and 5 bases at J, with 7 bases between. Germline lookup yields CDR1 SGHAT and CDR2 FQNNGV. This CDR3 has 13 amino acids. CDR3 protein: CASSLEGFETQYF. CDR3 DNA sequence: TGTGCCAGCAGCTTAGAAGGGTTCGAGACCCAGTACTTC.

V and J are TRBV6-2 or TRBV6-3 and TRBJ2-7; D perhaps matches TRBD1 (6 bases). The CDR3 sequence is 11 residues long. Trimming stripped 5 bases from V and 5 bases from J, with 7 bases between. From germline, CDR1 is MNHEY and CDR2 SVGEGT. CDR3 sequence reads: CASSRTDEQYF. The CDR3 DNA reads as TGTGCCAGCAGTCGGACAGACGAGCAGTACTTC.

Notes on this clone: This specimen includes other DNA sequences encoding the same CDR3. The CDR3 sequence: CASSRASGGTSTDTQYF. CDR3 in DNA: TGTGCCAGCAGCCGAGCTAGCGGGGGGACCAGCACAGATACGCAGTATTTT. V usage is TRBV3-1 (or the pseudogene TRBV3-2) and J usage is TRBJ2-3, with 11 bases identical to TRBD2. Trimming at V came to 4 bases and at J to 0 bases, leaving 6 bases not matched to a gene. Germline V CDR1 and CDR2: LGHDT, YNNKEL (reference sequence). The CDR3 contains 17 residues.

V usage is TRBV5-1 and J usage is TRBJ2-3; 7 bases agree with TRBD2. V was clipped by 4 bases and J by 2 bases; unmatched bases: 4. The CDR3 covers 14 residues. Germline lookup yields CDR1 SGHRS and CDR2 YFSETQ. As DNA, the CDR3 is TGCGCCAGCAGCGCAGCGGGGACCACAGATACGCAGTATTTT. Translating it yields CASSAAGTTDTQYF.

The chain joins TRBV7-8 to TRBJ1-3; TRBD1 is a possible D gene (6 bases). The V end lost 1 base, the J end lost 2 bases, and 9 bases lay between the germline ends. The germline CDR1 and CDR2 sequences are SGHVS and FQNEAQ. This CDR3 has 15 residues. The DNA for the CDR3 is TGTGCCAGCAGCTTAGTGCAGGGGACTGGAAACACCATATATTTT. Translated: CASSLVQGTGNTIYF. The entire variable domain, with the rest obtained from reference TRBV7-8 and TRBJ1-3, is as follows: GAGVSQSPRYKVAKRGQDVALRCDPISGHVSLFWYQQALGQGPEFLTYFQNEAQLDKSGLPSDRFFAERPEGSVSTLKIQRTQQEDSAVYLCASSLVQGTGNTIYFGEGSWLTVV.

This chain connects TRBV6-5 to TRBJ1-5; D gene ambiguous. The CDR3 extends over 14 amino acids. The germline V and J ends were trimmed by 6 bases and 0 bases, with 9 bases remaining between them. Germline V gene sequence: CDR1 MNHEY, CDR2 SVGAGI. The CDR3 loop is CASRADYSNQPQHF. The CDR3 DNA sequence: TGTGCCAGCAGGGCTGATTATAGCAATCAGCCCCAGCATTTT.

This chain connects TRBV19 to TRBJ2-7; D is perhaps TRBD2 (5 bases). The germline V gene has CDR1 LNHDA and CDR2 SQIVND (reference sequence). The V gene lost 1 base and the J gene lost 6 bases, with 10 bases spanning the gap. The length of the CDR3 is 13 residues. The DNA of the CDR3 is TGTGCCAGTAGTATAGGACTAAAAGGCGAGCAGTACTTC. This gives the protein CASSIGLKGEQYF.

The sample holds a few counts of this clone. The gene calls are TRBV28 and TRBJ2-7; a weak D match, TRBD2 (6 bases). Germline V CDR1 and CDR2: MDHEN, SYDVKM. Trimming stripped 3 bases from V and 4 bases from J, with 13 bases between. The CDR3 is 14 residues long. CDR3 DNA: TGTGCCAGCAGTTTGGGGGGACGAAAGTACGAGCAGTACTTC. Translated: CASSLGGRKYEQYF.

The chain recombines TRBV27 with TRBJ1-2; a possible D gene is TRBD1 (6 bases). CDR3 length: 14 residues. Germline assignment: CDR1 MNHEY and CDR2 SMNVEV (reference sequence). V was cut by 4 bases and J by 7 bases, with 16 bases left in between. CDR3 bases: TGTGCCAGCAGTTCCTCCGGGACAAATTCTGGCTACACCTTC. This sequence encodes CASSSSGTNSGYTF.

This chain links TRBV4-3 with TRBJ1-6; weak D call: TRBD1 (6 bases). Germline assignment: CDR1 LGHNA and CDR2 YSLEER. V lost 2 bases to trimming and J lost 7 bases, with 12 bases between them. The CDR3 covers 15 residues. The CDR3 sequence: CASSQMPGVNSPLHF. CDR3 coding DNA: TGCGCCAGCAGCCAAATGCCAGGGGTGAATTCACCCCTCCACTTT.

This clone is classed as medium-sized. The gene calls are TRBV14 and TRBJ1-1; no reliable D call. V was trimmed by 8 bases and J by 1 base, leaving 11 bases between them. There are 13 residues in the CDR3. CDR1 is SGHDN, CDR2 FVKESK, per germline. The CDR3 DNA reads as TGTGCCAGCCAACTGATGACGAACACTGAAGCTTTCTTT. Translating it yields CASQLMTNTEAFF.

The V gene is TRBV19, the J gene TRBJ2-7; a possible D gene is TRBD1 (7 bases). Germline-derived CDR1 and CDR2 are LNHDA and SQIVND (reference sequence). V was cut by 3 bases and J by 7 bases, with 13 bases left in between. This CDR3 contains 13 residues. The CDR3 loop reads CASSMTQGGEQYF. CDR3 sequence (DNA): TGTGCCAGTAGTATGACCCAGGGGGGAGAGCAGTACTTC. Full variable domain (missing parts from reference TRBV19 and TRBJ2-7): DGGITQSPKYLFRKEGQNVTLSCEQNLNHDAMYWYRQDPGQGLRLIYYSQIVNDFQKGDIAEGYSVSREKKESFPLTVTSAQKNPTAFYLCASSMTQGGEQYFGPGTRLTVT.

The genes are TRBV19 and TRBJ1-2; D unresolved. Germline CDR1 LNHDA, CDR2 SQIVND (reference sequence). Deletions cut 7 bases from V and 8 bases from J, with 17 bases between. The CDR3 sequence is 13 residues long. The CDR3: CASTPADGSGYTF. The DNA of the CDR3 is TGTGCCAGTACCCCCGCGGACGGTTCAGGCTACACCTTC.

This chain connects TRBV7-9 to TRBJ2-7; a possible D gene is TRBD1 (6 bases). The CDR3 is 14 residues long. In germline, CDR1 is SEHNR, CDR2 FQNEAQ (reference sequence). The V and J ends lost 4 bases and 2 bases respectively, with 12 bases between them. The CDR3: CASSSQGSPYEQYF. The CDR3 DNA follows: TGTGCCAGCAGCTCCCAGGGGAGCCCCTACGAGCAGTACTTC. The full variable domain, in which reference TRBV7-9 and TRBJ2-7 provide the parts outside the CDR3, is DTGVSQNPRHKITKRGQNVTFRCDPISEHNRLYWYRQTLGQGPEFLTYFQNEAQLEKSRLLSDRFSAERPKGSFSTLEIQRTEQGDSAMYLCASSSQGSPYEQYFGPGTRLTVT.

The chain has TRBV2 and TRBJ2-7; TRBD1 is a possible D gene (5 bases). Germline CDR1 SNHLY, CDR2 FYNNEI. The CDR3 spans 15 residues. The V end lost 7 bases, the J end lost 0 bases, and 16 bases lay between the germline ends. CDR3 bases: TGTGCCAGCAAGTCAGGGAATCCCTCCTCCTACGAGCAGTACTTC. It is translated as CASKSGNPSSYEQYF.

The chain joins TRBV9 to TRBJ2-3; 9 bases map to TRBD2. Germline trimming cut 0 bases from V and 1 base from J; bases unmatched to any gene: 3. The CDR3 covers 16 residues. The V gene's germline CDR1 is SGDLS and CDR2 YYNGEE. The CDR3 nucleotides read TGTGCCAGCAGCGTAGGCGGGGGGGAAGGCACAGATACGCAGTATTTT. Residues: CASSVGGGEGTDTQYF.

The rearrangement joins TRBV20-1 to TRBJ2-5; D not certain. This CDR3 has 10 residues. CDR1 DFQATT and CDR2 SNEGSKA come from the germline V gene (reference sequence). V was cut by 6 bases and J by 5 bases, with 7 bases left in between. CDR3 in amino acids: CSALRETQYF. CDR3 in DNA: TGCAGTGCCCTCCGTGAGACCCAGTACTTC.